This entry lists 31 T cell receptor beta chains sequenced from one sample in a study of OX40 agonist ivuxolimab in advanced cancers. The data were produced by immunoSEQ multiplex PCR, yet TCRdb's version contains in-frame clones alone and is incomplete. The sample includes 75,000 to 90,000 clones, 90% to 95% of them seen just once. Source: CD4+ or CD8+ T cells sorted from blood, taken in a trial of the OX40 agonist ivuxolimab. The source of these receptors is an adult with an advanced solid tumor such as melanoma, head and neck, liver or kidney cancer.

This chain uses TRBV28 with TRBJ2-1; TRBD1 matches 9 bases. This CDR3 contains 12 residues. The ends lost 6 bases at V and 9 bases at J; junction bases unmatched: 3. CDR1 MDHEN and CDR2 SYDVKM come from the germline V gene. The DNA of the CDR3 is TGTGCCAGCAGAACAGGGGGCAGTGAGCAGTTCTTC. Protein product: CASRTGGSEQFF.

V gene TRBV4-1 combines with J gene TRBJ2-1; possibly TRBD2 for D (5 bases). The CDR3 is made up of 15 amino acids. V lost 4 bases and J lost 0, with 10 bases in between. The germline V gene encodes CDR1 MGHRA and CDR2 YSYEKL. CDR3: CASSLSTSSYNEQFF. CDR3 nucleotides: TGCGCCAGCAGCCTCAGTACTAGCTCCTACAATGAGCAGTTCTTC.

The V call is TRBV6-5, the J call TRBJ2-7, with TRBD2 matching 7 bases. The V segment lost 0 bases and the J segment 1 base; nucleotides outside the gene matches: 6. The CDR3 length is 16 residues. Germline loops: CDR1 MNHEY, CDR2 SVGAGI. This chain's CDR3 is CASSYSASGMSYEQYF. DNA of the CDR3: TGTGCCAGCAGTTACTCTGCTAGCGGAATGTCCTACGAGCAGTACTTC.

This clone was detected only once. The chain combines TRBV28 with TRBJ2-7; 9 bases fit TRBD1. The CDR3 consists of 20 residues. The V segment lost 6 bases and the J segment 3 bases; nucleotides outside the gene matches: 24. Per germline, CDR1 MDHEN and CDR2 SYDVKM. The CDR3 spells CASSPRPGTGIRAPLYEQYF. In DNA, the CDR3 is TGTGCCAGCAGCCCTCGTCCCGGGACAGGGATCCGAGCCCCCCTCTACGAGCAGTACTTC.

This clone occurred once. The chain employs TRBV25-1 and TRBJ1-1; the match to TRBD1 covers 7 bases. Germline lookup yields CDR1 MGHDK and CDR2 SYGVNS. V lost 6 bases to trimming and J lost 1 base; unmatched junction nucleotides: 2. The CDR3 runs to 13 residues. CDR3 nucleotide sequence: TGTGCCAGCAGCGGACAGGCGAACACTGAAGCTTTCTTT. Amino acid sequence: CASSGQANTEAFF.

The V gene is TRBV5-1, the J gene TRBJ2-5; D is perhaps TRBD2 (8 bases). This CDR3 region has 14 residues. CDR1 is SGHRS, CDR2 YFSETQ, per germline. Trimming shortened V by 3 bases and J by 5 bases, and 14 bases separated the two germline ends. CDR3 in amino acids: CASSSTGGGETQYF. Written as DNA, the CDR3 is TGCGCCAGCAGCTCTACGGGAGGGGGCGAGACCCAGTACTTC.

The chain recombines TRBV5-4 with TRBJ2-7; D not certain. The CDR3 spans 13 residues. Deletions cut 0 bases from V and 9 bases from J, with 13 bases between. Germline CDR1 and CDR2: SGHNT and YYREEE (reference sequence). The CDR3 DNA reads TGTGCCAGCAGCTTGGGGGCTGCGGTCGGGCAGTACTTC. Its translation is CASSLGAAVGQYF.

The V gene is TRBV27, the J gene TRBJ1-5; weak D call: TRBD1 (6 bases). The CDR3 is 19 residues long. CDR1 and CDR2 from the germline V gene are MNHEY and SMNVEV (reference sequence). The V end was cut by 2 bases, the J end by 1 base, with 21 bases between. CDR3 bases: TGTGCCAGCAGTTTAATCCCCCTGGGTGGGGGGCGAAGCAATCAGCCCCAGCATTTT. Residues: CASSLIPLGGGRSNQPQHF.

The chain joins TRBV27 to TRBJ1-5, with TRBD1 matching 11 bases. V gave up 0 bases and J gave up 3 bases; unmatched junction bases: 4. Germline CDR1 MNHEY, CDR2 SMNVEV (reference sequence). This CDR3 comprises 17 residues. The CDR3 here is CASSLSGQGADNQPQHF. In DNA form, the CDR3 reads TGTGCCAGCAGTTTATCCGGACAGGGGGCAGACAATCAGCCCCAGCATTTT.

The chain is built from TRBV25-1 and TRBJ2-5; a possible D gene is TRBD1 (6 bases). The V and J ends lost 7 bases and 2 bases respectively, with 17 bases between them. CDR3 length equals 15 residues. Germline values: CDR1 MGHDK, CDR2 SYGVNS. In DNA, the CDR3 is TGTGCCAGCATTTCCTGGGCAGGGGATCAAGAGACCCAGTACTTC. Translated, it gives CASISWAGDQETQYF.

The rearrangement joins TRBV7-9 to TRBJ2-1; either TRBD1 or TRBD2 may fit D (5 bases each). Trimming took off 5 bases at V and 0 bases at J, with 11 bases between the two ends. From germline, CDR1 is SEHNR and CDR2 FQNEAQ (reference sequence). This CDR3 has 15 amino acids. The CDR3 loop reads CASSPGGGSYNEQFF. In nucleotides, the CDR3 is TGTGCCAGCAGCCCCGGTGGGGGCTCCTACAATGAGCAGTTCTTC.

The chain recombines TRBV10-3 with TRBJ2-7; perhaps TRBD2 as D (5 bases). V shed 4 bases and J shed 1 base, with 8 bases lying between them. The CDR3 is 13 amino acids. Germline assignment: CDR1 ENHRY and CDR2 SYGVKD. The CDR3 reads CAISGTGSYEQYF. Here the CDR3 DNA reads TGTGCCATCAGTGGGACGGGATCCTACGAGCAGTACTTC.

In this sample, this clone turned up once. V gene TRBV30 combines with J gene TRBJ1-5; no clear D gene. From germline, CDR1 is GTSNPN and CDR2 SVGIG (reference sequence). V was trimmed by 2 bases and J by 8 bases, leaving 10 bases between them. The CDR3 runs 12 residues. CDR3 nucleotide sequence: TGTGCCTGGAGTCCGAATGGAGAGCCCCAGCATTTT. The encoded protein is CAWSPNGEPQHF.

The chain couples TRBV23-1 to TRBJ1-2; possibly TRBD1 for D (5 bases). TRBV23-1 is an ORF, with its function uncertain. V lost 3 bases, J lost 3 bases, and 23 bases lay in between. The CDR3 contains 18 residues. CDR3 protein: CASSHDSLRFSDYYGYTF. The CDR3 nucleotides read TGCGCCAGCAGTCACGACAGTCTGCGATTCTCCGACTACTATGGCTACACCTTC.

The V call is TRBV7-9, the J call TRBJ2-3; weak D call: TRBD2 (5 bases). The CDR3 totals 14 residues. Per the germline V gene, CDR1 is SEHNR and CDR2 is FQNEAQ (reference sequence). The germline V and J ends were trimmed by 0 bases and 5 bases, with 9 bases remaining between them. The CDR3 protein is CASSLARGRDTQYF. CDR3 nucleotide sequence: TGTGCCAGCAGCTTAGCGCGAGGGAGAGATACGCAGTATTTT. Full variable domain (rest looked up from reference TRBV7-9 and TRBJ2-3): DTGVSQNPRHKITKRGQNVTFRCDPISEHNRLYWYRQTLGQGPEFLTYFQNEAQLEKSRLLSDRFSAERPKGSFSTLEIQRTEQGDSAMYLCASSLARGRDTQYFGPGTRLTVL.

The rearrangement uses TRBV4-1 and TRBJ2-1; a possible D gene is TRBD2 (6 bases). Trimming took off 0 bases at V and 6 bases at J, with 9 bases between the two ends. Per germline, CDR1 MGHRA and CDR2 YSYEKL. The CDR3 is made up of 14 amino acids. CDR3 nucleotides: TGCGCCAGCAGCCAAGATCTAGCGCCCAATGAGCAGTTCTTC. This gives the protein CASSQDLAPNEQFF.

V gene TRBV9 combines with J gene TRBJ1-1, with D uncertain. This CDR3 spans 13 amino acids. V gave up 0 bases and J gave up 7 bases, with 10 bases separating them. The germline gives CDR1 SGDLS, CDR2 YYNGEE. The CDR3 here is CASSVAPGSEAFF. The CDR3 coding sequence is TGTGCCAGCAGCGTAGCCCCGGGGAGTGAAGCTTTCTTT. The full variable domain, with the rest looked up from reference TRBV9 and TRBJ1-1, is DSGVTQTPKHLITATGQRVTLRCSPRSGDLSVYWYQQSLDQGLQFLIQYYNGEERAKGNILERFSAQQFPDLHSELNLSSLELGDSALYFCASSVAPGSEAFFGQGTRLTVV.

The V call is TRBV15, the J call TRBJ1-5, with D unresolved. The CDR3 has 16 amino acids. Germline-derived CDR1 and CDR2 are LNHNV and YYDKDF (reference sequence). Trimming stripped 3 bases from V and 7 bases from J, with 19 bases between. In DNA, the CDR3 is TGTGCCACCAGCAGCCGAGCTGGCGGGCGGGTACAGCCCCAGCATTTT. Translation: CATSSRAGGRVQPQHF.

The V gene is TRBV18, the J gene TRBJ2-7, with TRBD1 identical over 7 bases. The germline CDR1 and CDR2 sequences are KGHSH and LQKENI. This CDR3 contains 14 residues. V shed 1 base and J 3 bases; nucleotides not matched to a gene: 3. CDR3 protein: CASSPRPGGYEQYF. Here the CDR3 DNA reads TGTGCCAGCTCACCACGCCCAGGGGGCTACGAGCAGTACTTC.

The chain joins TRBV10-1 to TRBJ1-2; tentatively, D is TRBD1 (5 bases). V was shortened by 5 bases and J by 4 bases, with 11 bases between the two germline ends. CDR1 is WNHNN and CDR2 is SYGVQD in the germline V gene (reference sequence). The CDR3 consists of 13 residues. The CDR3 protein is CASSPGLGYGYTF. CDR3 bases: TGCGCCAGCAGTCCGGGACTGGGCTATGGCTACACCTTC.

Comments on this clone: This CDR3 is also generated by other DNA sequences in the sample. The chain links TRBV5-1 to TRBJ2-3; TRBD2 aligns across 8 bases. This CDR3 region has 15 residues. Germline V gene sequence: CDR1 SGHRS, CDR2 YFSETQ. The trim removed 2 bases at V and 1 base at J, leaving 3 bases unmatched. The CDR3 region has the DNA TGCGCCAGCAGCTTAGCGGGAGTTGGCACAGATACGCAGTATTTT. It translates to CASSLAGVGTDTQYF.

This chain uses TRBV11-1 with TRBJ2-3; the D gene is possibly TRBD2 (6 bases). Germline CDR1 and CDR2: SGHAT and FQDESV (reference sequence). The V end was cut by 1 base, the J end by 0 bases, with 11 bases between. The CDR3 is made up of 16 amino acids. CDR3 amino acids: CASSLGLAPSTDTQYF. The DNA of the CDR3 is TGTGCCAGCAGCTTAGGCCTAGCGCCTAGCACAGATACGCAGTATTTT.

This clone was seen a single time. The chain recombines TRBV27 with TRBJ2-3; the match to TRBD1 covers 12 bases. Germline trimming cut 4 bases from V and 5 bases from J; bases unmatched to any gene: 7. This CDR3 is built from 16 residues. The germline gives CDR1 MNHEY, CDR2 SMNVEV (reference sequence). CDR3 in amino acids: CASSYMGQGAGDTQYF. The CDR3, as DNA: TGTGCCAGCAGTTACATGGGACAGGGGGCCGGAGATACGCAGTATTTT.

This rearrangement joins TRBV6-6 to TRBJ2-1; 9 nucleotides line up with TRBD1. Germline V gene data show CDR1 as MNHNY and CDR2 as SVGAGI (reference sequence). The CDR3 length is 15 residues. V lost 4 bases to trimming and J lost 3 bases; unmatched junction nucleotides: 4. Here the CDR3 reads CASSSGQGLYNEQFF. The CDR3 region has the DNA TGTGCCAGCAGTTCGGGACAGGGCCTCTACAATGAGCAGTTCTTC.

The chain is built from TRBV5-1 and TRBJ1-2; perhaps TRBD1 as D (5 bases). In germline, CDR1 is SGHRS, CDR2 YFSETQ. Trimming pared 4 bases from V and 4 bases from J, leaving 23 bases between. The CDR3 is 17 amino acids. CDR3 sequence reads: CASSAAGPNLGVYGYTF. CDR3 nucleotides: TGCGCCAGCAGCGCGGCGGGACCAAATCTTGGGGTCTATGGCTACACCTTC.

This chain links TRBV28 with TRBJ2-7, with 7 bases that match TRBD1. The length of the CDR3 is 13 residues. Germline CDR1 and CDR2: MDHEN and SYDVKM. With 5 bases clipped from V and 2 bases from J, the junction kept 3 bases outside the gene matches. CDR3: CASSGGQTYEQYF. The DNA for the CDR3 is TGTGCCAGCAGTGGGGGACAGACCTACGAGCAGTACTTC.

V gene TRBV28 combines with J gene TRBJ2-3, with no clear D. CDR1 is MDHEN, CDR2 SYDVKM, per germline. CDR3 length equals 11 residues. V lost 5 bases, J lost 7 bases, and 7 bases lay in between. CDR3 in amino acids: CASSQLYTQYF. The CDR3 nucleotides are TGTGCCAGCAGTCAGCTTTATACGCAGTATTTT.

The CDR3 bases are TGTGCCAGCAACCACCTCCCTTACAATGAGCAGTTCTTC. This translates into CASNHLPYNEQFF. J is TRBJ2-1 and V is TRBV11-3; D ambiguous. This CDR3 region has 13 residues. Germline V gene sequence: CDR1 SGHNT, CDR2 YENEEA. V dropped 7 bases and J dropped 4 bases, with 11 bases sitting between them.

This rearrangement joins TRBV28 to TRBJ2-7; perhaps D is TRBD1 or TRBD2 (5 bases each). This CDR3 has 15 residues. The germline V gene has CDR1 MDHEN and CDR2 SYDVKM. V dropped 3 bases and J dropped 0 bases, with 12 bases sitting between them. The CDR3 region is CASSFGDQSSYEQYF. As DNA, the CDR3 is TGTGCCAGCAGTTTCGGGGACCAAAGCTCCTACGAGCAGTACTTC.

The rearrangement joins TRBV18 to TRBJ2-7, with D tentatively TRBD2 (6 bases). From germline, CDR1 is KGHSH and CDR2 LQKENI. The CDR3 length is 12 residues. Trimming shortened V by 6 bases and J by 6 bases, and 12 bases separated the two germline ends. In nucleotides, the CDR3 is TGTGCCAGCTCTCCCAGGGAGGCCGAGCAGTACTTC. Its translation is CASSPREAEQYF.

The gene calls are TRBV18 and TRBJ2-4, with D uncertain. Per germline, CDR1 KGHSH and CDR2 LQKENI. CDR3 length: 16 residues. Trimming removed 3 bases from V and 1 base from J, with 13 bases in between. Here the CDR3 reads CASSPETALAKNIQYF. The CDR3 DNA is TGTGCCAGCTCACCCGAAACCGCTTTGGCCAAAAACATTCAGTACTTC.